These T cell receptor beta chains were read from a single sample in a study of blood T cell repertoires in COVID-19. Generated by immunoSEQ multiplex PCR, the TCRdb table keeps only in-frame clones and is missing some. The data contain over 65,000 clones, roughly 81% of them singletons. The sequencing sample was made of peripheral blood. All receptors come from a human donor in a cohort sampled during active COVID-19. CDR3s include the opening cysteine and the closing phenylalanine or tryptophan. D genes are given only for firm matches. Some rows have no size entry. The others give once, few or many, or a class for an expanded clone.

>once|TRBJ2-2|-|TRBV5-4
CASGPLRMDTGELFF
TGTGCCAGCGGCCCGTTGCGGATGGACACCGGGGAGCTGTTTTTT
>once|TRBJ2-7|TRBD2|TRBV28
CASSQLRLADSYEQYF
TGTGCCAGCAGTCAACTACGACTAGCGGATTCCTACGAGCAGTACTTC
>-|TRBJ2-1|TRBD2|TRBV7-8
CASSLGTSSSEQFF
TGTGCCAGCAGCTTAGGGACTAGTTCGTCCGAGCAGTTCTTC
>few|TRBJ1-2|-|TRBV6-4
CASIGPYGYTF
TGTGCCAGCATCGGTCCTTATGGCTACACCTTC
>-|TRBJ2-7|-|TRBV20-1
CSGQTYYEQYF
TGCAGCGGACAGACTTACTACGAGCAGTACTTC
>-|TRBJ1-5|-|TRBV5-1
CASSLTLSGGNQPQHF
TGCGCCAGCAGCTTGACACTATCGGGGGGCAATCAGCCCCAGCATTTT
>-|TRBJ2-1|-|TRBV4-3
CASSQGRGGGNEQFF
TGCGCCAGCAGCCAGGGCCGGGGTGGCGGGAATGAGCAGTTCTTC
>-|TRBJ2-5|TRBD2|TRBV9
CASSAQAGVETQYF
TGTGCCAGCAGCGCACAAGCGGGAGTAGAGACCCAGTACTTC
>-|TRBJ2-7|TRBD1|TRBV7-9
CASSPGQGANYEQYF
TGTGCCAGCAGCCCGGGACAGGGGGCCAACTACGAGCAGTACTTC
>-|TRBJ1-3|-|TRBV2
CASSAGAGNTIYF
TGTGCCAGCAGTGCAGGGGCTGGAAACACCATATATTTT
>once|TRBJ1-2|-|TRBV7-2
CASSLGRGYGYTF
TGTGCCAGCAGCTTGGGCAGGGGCTATGGCTACACCTTC
>-|TRBJ1-2|TRBD1|TRBV2
CAGTGGYGYTF
TGTGCCGGCACAGGGGGATATGGCTACACCTTC
>few|TRBJ2-7|TRBD2|TRBV7-2
CASSLGGISYEQYF
TGTGCCAGCAGCCTGGGGGGGATCTCCTACGAGCAGTACTTC
>-|TRBJ1-2|TRBD1|TRBV6-1
CASSDRQGIGGYTF
TGTGCCAGCAGTGACCGACAGGGCATCGGAGGCTACACCTTC
>-|TRBJ2-7|TRBD2|TRBV19
CASSETSGNPSYEQYF
TGTGCCAGTAGTGAGACTAGCGGGAATCCATCCTACGAGCAGTACTTC
>medium-sized|TRBJ2-2|-|TRBV7-9
CASSLPEGGELFF
TGTGCCAGCAGCTTGCCCGAGGGCGGGGAGCTGTTTTTT
>-|TRBJ1-4|TRBD1|TRBV2
CASSEVRQGSNEKLFF
TGTGCCAGCAGTGAAGTCAGACAGGGTAGCAATGAAAAACTGTTTTTT
>-|TRBJ2-3|TRBD1|TRBV7-9
CASSLLSGQETLFPDTQYF
TGTGCCAGCAGCTTACTCTCTGGACAGGAAACTCTATTCCCCGATACGCAGTATTTT
>-|TRBJ2-1|TRBD2|TRBV5-1
CASSLVGSGSSYNEQFF
TGCGCCAGCAGCTTGGTTGGTAGCGGGAGCTCCTACAATGAGCAGTTCTTC
>-|TRBJ2-3|TRBD2|TRBV10-3
CAIRVEAGRTDTQYF
TGTGCCATCCGGGTGGAAGCGGGACGCACAGATACGCAGTATTTT
>-|TRBJ2-1|TRBD1|TRBV24-1
CATSDSRGLRSYNEQFF
TGTGCCACCAGTGATTCGAGGGGGCTACGGTCCTACAATGAGCAGTTCTTC
>-|TRBJ1-1|-|TRBV28
CASSSNRVPTEAFF
TGTGCCAGCAGTTCAAACAGGGTCCCCACTGAAGCTTTCTTT
>-|TRBJ2-7|TRBD1|TRBV11-2
CASSLSTLGGSGYEQYF
TGTGCCAGCAGTTTATCGACCCTAGGGGGCTCGGGCTACGAGCAGTACTTC
>few|TRBJ1-2|-|TRBV16
CASSPRPDSLFYGYTF
TGTGCCAGCAGCCCTCGGCCCGACAGCCTCTTCTATGGCTACACCTTC
>once|TRBJ2-7|TRBD2|TRBV7-2
CASKDQAGGYEQYF
TGTGCCAGCAAAGACCAAGCGGGAGGATACGAGCAGTACTTC
>-|TRBJ2-1|TRBD2|TRBV27
CASSPTSGRENEQFF
TGTGCCAGCAGCCCCACTAGCGGGAGAGAGAATGAGCAGTTCTTC
>once|TRBJ2-2|TRBD1|TRBV5-6
CASSQDRGYTGELFF
TGTGCCAGCAGCCAGGACAGGGGGTACACCGGGGAGCTGTTTTTT
>-|TRBJ2-1|-|TRBV6-6
CASGLARNEQFF
TGTGCCAGCGGGCTAGCGAGGAATGAGCAGTTCTTC
>-|TRBJ1-3|TRBD1|TRBV2
CASSRQGAGNTIYF
TGTGCCAGCAGCCGACAGGGGGCAGGAAACACCATATATTTT
>once|TRBJ1-1|TRBD1|TRBV10-3
CAIGDRGQTTEAFF
TGTGCCATCGGGGACAGGGGGCAGACTACTGAAGCTTTCTTT
>-|TRBJ2-7|-|TRBV9
CASSVEGRRDEQYF
TGTGCCAGCAGCGTAGAAGGGAGGAGAGACGAGCAGTACTTC
>-|TRBJ1-4|-|TRBV28
CASRLPRRDEKLFF
TGTGCCAGCAGGCTGCCCCGCCGAGATGAAAAACTGTTTTTT
>once|TRBJ1-2|TRBD1|TRBV2
CASRLLPGQGPGYTF
TGTGCCAGCCGACTCCTTCCGGGACAGGGTCCTGGCTACACCTTC
>-|TRBJ2-7|TRBD1|TRBV27
CASSLGQGPREQYF
TGTGCCAGCAGTTTGGGACAGGGACCGCGGGAGCAGTACTTC
>-|TRBJ2-5|-|TRBV28
CASTTQVGRAETQYF
TGTGCCAGCACCACCCAGGTTGGCAGGGCGGAGACCCAGTACTTC
>-|TRBJ2-7|TRBD2|TRBV11-2
CASSLGTSGRAYEQYF
TGTGCCAGCAGCTTAGGGACTAGCGGGAGAGCGTACGAGCAGTACTTC
>-|TRBJ1-2|TRBD1|TRBV6-1
CASRERLRTGTGTYGYTF
TGTGCCAGCAGGGAACGATTGAGGACCGGGACAGGGACCTATGGCTACACCTTC
>-|TRBJ1-2|TRBD1|TRBV7-3
CASSLMGGQGENGYTF
TGTGCCAGCAGCTTAATGGGGGGACAGGGAGAAAATGGCTACACCTTC
>few|TRBJ2-7|-|TRBV30
CAWSVRDYEQYF
TGTGCCTGGAGTGTACGGGATTACGAGCAGTACTTC
>-|TRBJ2-1|-|TRBV20-1
CSGLTYNEQFF
TGCAGCGGACTCACATACAATGAGCAGTTCTTC
>few|TRBJ2-7|TRBD2|TRBV28
CASSPVAGDEQYF
TGTGCCAGCAGTCCCGTAGCGGGAGACGAGCAGTACTTC
>few|TRBJ2-1|-|TRBV6-6
CASSYSGSHNEQFF
TGTGCCAGCAGTTACTCGGGCAGCCACAATGAGCAGTTCTTC
>-|TRBJ2-5|-|TRBV7-9
CASSLFIEKETQYF
TGTGCCAGCAGCTTATTTATAGAAAAAGAGACCCAGTACTTC
>-|TRBJ2-3|-|TRBV7-8
CASSSSRKSGSDTQYF
TGTGCCAGCAGCTCAAGCAGGAAGAGCGGGTCAGATACGCAGTATTTT
>-|TRBJ2-1|TRBD1|TRBV29-1
CSAWGDRVGGNEQFF
TGCAGCGCCTGGGGTGACAGGGTTGGGGGCAATGAGCAGTTCTTC
>once|TRBJ1-6|-|TRBV6-5
CASSYYRDSPLHF
TGTGCCAGCAGTTACTACAGGGATTCACCCCTCCACTTT
>-|TRBJ1-3|TRBD1|TRBV9
CASSETGGDTIYF
TGTGCCAGCAGCGAGACAGGGGGAGACACCATATATTTT